This passage covers 5 T cell receptor beta chains from one sample sequenced in a study of blood T cell repertoires in COVID-19. Assay used: immunoSEQ multiplex PCR; TCRdb lists only in-frame clones, some missing. The sample yields more than 50,000 clones, more than 80% seen once. Specimen: peripheral blood. These receptors all come from a man older than 75 with acute or convalescent COVID-19.

This clone is a singleton in its sample. The chain couples TRBV30 to TRBJ2-3; D not resolved. Trimming took 1 base from V and 5 from J, leaving 7 bases between them. Looked up from germline, CDR1 is GTSNPN and CDR2 is SVGIG (reference sequence). The CDR3 covers 12 residues. Written as DNA, the CDR3 is TGTGCCTGGAGTGCGAGGAGAGATACGCAGTATTTT. This codes for CAWSARRDTQYF.

J is TRBJ1-5 and V is TRBV6-2 or TRBV6-3; 12 bases map to TRBD1. The CDR3 has 17 amino acids. The germline V gene has CDR1 MNHEY and CDR2 SVGEGT. The J segment lost 7 bases and the V segment lost 6 bases, leaving 13 bases of the junction unmatched. The CDR3 DNA follows: TGTGCCAGCAGCGCCTGGTTGGGACAGGGGGCGATACAGCCCCAGCATTTT. Translation gives CASSAWLGQGAIQPQHF.

This clone was seen just once. This chain joins TRBV12-3 or TRBV12-4 and TRBJ2-2; 7 bases align to TRBD1. This CDR3 is built from 13 residues. Trimming cost V 6 bases and J 7 bases; bases outside gene matches: 5. The CDR3 is CASSLQGDGELFF. In DNA, the CDR3 is TGTGCCAGCAGCCTCCAGGGGGACGGGGAGCTGTTTTTT.

The V and J genes are TRBV5-4 and TRBJ1-4, with 11 bases identical to TRBD1. The CDR3 contains 15 residues. The germline V gene encodes CDR1 SGHNT and CDR2 YYREEE (reference sequence). V trimming: 4 bases; J trimming: 3 bases; junction bases outside the gene matches: 2. CDR3 loop: CASSGQGAANEKLFF. CDR3 nucleotide sequence: TGTGCCAGCAGCGGACAGGGGGCGGCTAATGAAAAACTGTTTTTT.

The J gene is TRBJ1-6, the V gene TRBV6-6, with D maybe TRBD1 (5 bases). The V end was cut by 6 bases, the J end by 7 bases, with 19 bases between. CDR1 is MNHNY, CDR2 SVGAGI, per germline (reference sequence). This CDR3 has 16 residues. In nucleotides, the CDR3 is TGTGCCAGCAGCCGCGGGACTTCCTGGGACAATTCACCCCTCCACTTT. The encoded protein is CASSRGTSWDNSPLHF.